This passage covers 27 T cell receptor beta chains from one sample sequenced in a study of T cells expressing NK-cell markers (TCRdb year 2020). Library preparation was by 5' RACE. TCRdb records Illumina HiSeq 2000 as the sequencer. TCRdb reprocessed the reads and assigns one entry to each CDR3 protein sequence, leaving out DNA. The table of this sample itemizes about 260,000 distinct CDR3 sequences. The ten largest clones take up around 3.9% of the sample. Sequencing was performed on blood T cells: a sorted CD56 or NKG2C T cell subset, CD4+ or CD8+ T cells, or bulk PBMC T cells (not recorded which). These receptors all stem from a woman between 18 and 70 years old in good health.

The rearrangement links TRBV19 to TRBJ2-3; absent DNA, TCRdb's TRBD1 call cannot be checked. Germline V gene sequence: CDR1 LNHDA, CDR2 SQIVND (reference sequence). This CDR3 is built from 13 residues. The CDR3 loop is CASTGDTTDTQYF.

The chain recombines TRBV7-2 with TRBJ2-3. Germline values: CDR1 SGHTA, CDR2 FQGNSA. The CDR3 runs to 13 residues. The CDR3 loop reads CASSLQHTDTQYF.

This chain links TRBV6-1 with TRBJ1-5. CDR1 and CDR2 (germline): MNHNS, SASEGT. This CDR3 spans 13 amino acids. The CDR3: CASSGGWDQPQHF.

V gene TRBV11-2 combines with J gene TRBJ2-3; as DNA is missing, the TRBD2 call by TCRdb cannot be tested. The CDR3 length is 16 residues. The germline CDR1 and CDR2 sequences are SGHAT and FQNNGV. The CDR3: CASSLQTSGRGDTQYF.

The chain uses TRBV20-1 and TRBJ2-2; TCRdb's D gene call, TRBD1, goes unchecked for lack of DNA. The CDR3 loop spans 12 amino acids. The germline V gene has CDR1 DFQATT and CDR2 SNEGSKA (reference sequence). CDR3 in amino acids: CSAPGSTGELFF.

The CDR3 reads CSAGSSGRNTEAFF. The V gene is TRBV20-1, the J gene TRBJ1-1. The germline gives CDR1 DFQATT, CDR2 SNEGSKA (reference sequence). This CDR3 spans 14 amino acids.

The chain is built from TRBV7-9 and TRBJ2-1; TCRdb's assignment of TRBD1 cannot be checked, as there is no DNA. Looked up from germline, CDR1 is SEHNR and CDR2 is FQNEAQ (reference sequence). CDR3 length: 16 residues. The chain's CDR3 is CASSLVAATGGNEQFF.

The chain combines TRBV20-1 with TRBJ1-5; the D call of TRBD1 rests on TCRdb alone, since no DNA is present to check it. Germline loops: CDR1 DFQATT, CDR2 SNEGSKA (reference sequence). The CDR3 is made up of 13 amino acids. CDR3 residues: CSARMDNDQPQHF.

V is TRBV20-1 and J is TRBJ1-2; the TCRdb call, TRBD1, lacks DNA for checking. The germline V gene has CDR1 DFQATT and CDR2 SNEGSKA (reference sequence). The length of the CDR3 is 14 residues. CDR3 in amino acids: CSASESGTDYGYTF.

The chain has TRBV20-1 and TRBJ2-1; the TRBD1 assignment by TCRdb is unverifiable without DNA. From germline, CDR1 is DFQATT and CDR2 SNEGSKA (reference sequence). CDR3 length: 13 amino acids. The CDR3: CSARTGGLNEQFF.

V is TRBV28 and J is TRBJ2-3; with no DNA, the TCRdb D assignment of TRBD2 cannot be verified. The CDR3 contains 12 residues. Germline values: CDR1 MDHEN, CDR2 SYDVKM. The CDR3 reads CASSLPSDTQYF.

The V and J genes are TRBV4-2 and TRBJ2-5. The CDR3 contains 14 residues. Germline V lookup: CDR1 LGHNA, CDR2 YNFKEQ. CDR3 sequence: CASSPGKGIETQYF.

The chain uses TRBV20-1 and TRBJ2-3; TCRdb reports TRBD2, a call that lacks DNA to check it against. CDR1 and CDR2 (germline): DFQATT, SNEGSKA (reference sequence). This CDR3 is 15 amino acids long. This CDR3 reads CSASFKPSQFRSQYF.

The chain couples TRBV29-1 to TRBJ1-1; TCRdb lists TRBD1, though no DNA is available to test this call. The CDR3 contains 13 residues. The germline CDR1 and CDR2 sequences are SQVTM and ANQGSEA. CDR3 region: CSGWTGLNTEAFF.

CDR3 sequence: CASSLELYTGELFF. The rearrangement uses TRBV5-1 and TRBJ2-2. Germline lookup yields CDR1 SGHRS and CDR2 YFSETQ. The CDR3 loop spans 14 amino acids.

The CDR3 here is CASSSRRLRSEKLFF. The chain uses TRBV12-3 or TRBV12-4 and TRBJ1-4. The CDR3 loop spans 15 amino acids.

V usage is TRBV10-3 and J usage is TRBJ1-1. Germline V gives CDR1 ENHRY, CDR2 SYGVKD. The CDR3 is 11 amino acids. CDR3 amino acids: CAISMNTEAFF.

The genes are TRBV5-1 and TRBJ2-1; the D gene TCRdb calls, TRBD2, cannot be checked with no DNA. CDR3 size: 14 residues. The germline V gene encodes CDR1 SGHRS and CDR2 YFSETQ. The chain's CDR3 is CASTLGTSRYEQFF.

The chain joins TRBV6-2 or TRBV6-3 to TRBJ2-1; checking the TCRdb D call of TRBD1 is not possible without DNA. The CDR3 has 18 amino acids. The germline CDR1 and CDR2 sequences are MNHEY and SVGEGT. The chain's CDR3 is CASSYGVAGRGARDEQFF.

This chain uses TRBV18 with TRBJ2-1; TCRdb's D call of TRBD1 is untestable without DNA. The CDR3 contains 16 residues. Germline CDR1 is KGHSH and CDR2 is LQKENI. The CDR3 reads CASSRRAAGDYNEQFF.

V and J are TRBV3-1 and TRBJ1-3; checking the TCRdb D call of TRBD1 is not possible without DNA. Germline assignment: CDR1 LGHDT and CDR2 YNNKEL (reference sequence). The CDR3 spans 13 residues. CDR3 amino acids: CASSSQGVNTIYF.

The chain links TRBV5-6 to TRBJ1-4; absent DNA, TCRdb's TRBD1 call cannot be checked. CDR1 and CDR2 (germline): SGHDT, YYEEEE. The CDR3 length is 16 residues. The CDR3 reads CASSLRDVATNEKLFF.

The rearrangement joins TRBV12-3 or TRBV12-4 to TRBJ2-2; TCRdb selects TRBD1, and the lack of DNA leaves this call unchecked. This CDR3 has 14 residues. CDR3 sequence: CASSFRGPTGELFF.

The chain uses TRBV4-3 and TRBJ1-6. The CDR3 is 18 residues long. Germline lookup yields CDR1 LGHNA and CDR2 YSLEER. CDR3 in amino acids: CASSQQVGEYWVGSPLHF.

The chain uses TRBV19 and TRBJ2-1; lacking DNA, the TRBD2 call made by TCRdb goes unchecked. The length of the CDR3 is 16 residues. Germline assignment: CDR1 LNHDA and CDR2 SQIVND (reference sequence). CDR3 protein: CASSALLRATYNEQFF. Looking up the rest from reference TRBV19 and TRBJ2-1 gives the full variable domain: DGGITQSPKYLFRKEGQNVTLSCEQNLNHDAMYWYRQDPGQGLRLIYYSQIVNDFQKGDIAEGYSVSREKKESFPLTVTSAQKNPTAFYLCASSALLRATYNEQFFGPGTRLTVL.

This rearrangement joins TRBV5-1 to TRBJ1-1; there is no DNA to check the TCRdb D call of TRBD1. The CDR3 contains 14 residues. Per the germline V gene, CDR1 is SGHRS and CDR2 is YFSETQ. The CDR3 region is CASSTQPGDTEAFF. The variable domain in full, completed from reference TRBV5-1 and TRBJ1-1, reads KAGVTQTPRYLIKTRGQQVTLSCSPISGHRSVSWYQQTPGQGLQFLFEYFSETQRNKGNFPGRFSGRQFSNSRSEMNVSTLELGDSALYLCASSTQPGDTEAFFGQGTRLTVV.

This chain uses TRBV3-1 with TRBJ1-4; TCRdb picks TRBD1, but there is no DNA to check that call. Germline CDR1 LGHDT, CDR2 YNNKEL (reference sequence). CDR3 length: 16 amino acids. The CDR3 loop is CASSQHRRDVNEKLFF.